The next 5 T cell receptor beta chains were all read from a single sample in a study of blood T cells in healthy people across ages. Primers used in a second PCR of about 6 to 12 cycles were a sample-barcoded 5' primer and a J-beta primer mix. TCRdb recomputed calls from the 5' RACE reads with MiXCR, one row per CDR3 protein. The table has roughly 800,000 distinct CDR3 sequences, around half seen once; the top ten hold 40% to 50%. Sequencing input: blood. These receptors originate from a man at least 80 years old in good health.

The CDR3 spells CASSYGQGDRYAYF. For the CDR3, the DNA is TGTGCCAGCAGTTACGGGCAGGGGGACAGATACGCGTATTTT. The rearrangement uses TRBV6-5 and TRBJ2-3, with 7 bases identical to TRBD1. Germline V gene data show CDR1 as MNHEY and CDR2 as SVGAGI. The CDR3 totals 14 residues. The V segment lost 2 bases and the J segment 14 bases; nucleotides outside the gene matches: 13.

The gene calls are TRBV6-1 and TRBJ1-4, with D possibly TRBD1 on 5 matching bases. Germline V gene sequence: CDR1 MNHNS, CDR2 SASEGT. The V end was cut by 5 bases, the J end by 8 bases, with 18 bases between. This CDR3 has 15 residues. In nucleotides, the CDR3 is TGTGCCAGCAGTTCACCCGGGACTATTGGGGAAAAACTGTTTTTT. Encoded protein: CASSSPGTIGEKLFF.

J is TRBJ1-2 and V is TRBV3-1, with 12 bases lining up with TRBD1. The CDR3 is 14 amino acids. Germline CDR1 reads LGHDT; CDR2 reads YNNKEL (reference sequence). The J segment lost 7 bases and the V segment lost 3 bases, leaving 3 bases of the junction unmatched. Written as DNA, the CDR3 is TGTGCCAGCAGCCAGGGGACAGGGGGCTTTGGCTACACCTTC. Translating it yields CASSQGTGGFGYTF.

This clonotype showed up just once. This chain links TRBV20-1 with TRBJ1-4; D might be TRBD1 (5 bases). The CDR3 has 16 residues. The V and J ends lost 0 bases and 1 base respectively, with 12 bases between them. Germline CDR1 and CDR2: DFQATT and SNEGSKA (reference sequence). The CDR3 region is CSARDRGTRTNEKLFF. The CDR3, as DNA: TGCAGTGCTAGAGACCGCGGGACGCGAACTAATGAAAAACTGTTTTTT.

This clonotype was counted only a few times. The chain carries TRBV5-1 and TRBJ2-7; 11 bases are shared with TRBD1. Germline V gene lookup returns CDR1 SGHRS and CDR2 YFSETQ. The CDR3 covers 15 residues. V trimming: 2 bases; J trimming: 3 bases; junction bases outside the gene matches: 4. CDR3 sequence reads: CASSLSGTGGYEQYF. The CDR3, as DNA: TGCGCCAGCAGCTTATCCGGGACAGGGGGCTACGAGCAGTACTTC. Combining the CDR3 with reference TRBV5-1 and TRBJ2-7 gives the whole variable domain KAGVTQTPRYLIKTRGQQVTLSCSPISGHRSVSWYQQTPGQGLQFLFEYFSETQRNKGNFPGRFSGRQFSNSRSEMNVSTLELGDSALYLCASSLSGTGGYEQYFGPGTRLTVT.